A selection of T cell receptor beta chains follows, all from one sample in a study of response to subunit inactivated influenza vaccine. MiXCR, run by TCRdb on the RT-PCR reads, gives a single entry per CDR3 protein. The table includes about 780,000 distinct CDR3 sequences, under 20% detected once. The sequencing here drew on PBMCs from blood, taken around 5 days after vaccination. The source is a man aged 45-65 years who received an inactivated influenza vaccine. The CDR3 runs from the conserved cysteine through the conserved F or W. D genes are given only for firm matches. Size tells how often a clone was seen (once, few, many) or the class of an expanded clone, and some rows leave it out.

V	size	D	J	DNA	CDR3
TRBV23-1	-	-	TRBJ1-2	TGCGCCAGCGATCAACAGGGTGGGAGGGCTGGCTACACCTTC	CASDQQGGRAGYTF
TRBV11-2	-	-	TRBJ2-1	TGTGCCAGCAGCCTAGGGGCTACCAACGAGCAGTTCTTC	CASSLGATNEQFF
TRBV6-5	-	-	TRBJ1-2	TGTGCCAGCAGTTACTCGACCGCAGCTAACTATGGCTACACCTTC	CASSYSTAANYGYTF
TRBV27	few	TRBD2	TRBJ2-1	TGTGCCAGCAGTTTCCCATCGGGACTAGACGTCAATGAGCAGTTCTTC	CASSFPSGLDVNEQFF
TRBV12-3/TRBV12-4	few	-	TRBJ1-4	TGTGCCAGCAGTTTGATGTCAGATAATGAAAAACTGTTTTTT	CASSLMSDNEKLFF
TRBV20-1	-	TRBD2	TRBJ2-1	TGCAGTGCTGCCCAGCGGGGGAGAGCCTACAATGAGCAGTTCTTC	CSAAQRGRAYNEQFF
TRBV7-2	-	TRBD1	TRBJ2-7	TGTGCCAGCAGCCGCACCACCTCAGGGGGCACGGGATACGAGCAGTACTTC	CASSRTTSGGTGYEQYF
TRBV20-1	few	-	TRBJ2-1	TGCAGCGGGGTGAGTGGGAGCTCCTACAATGAGCAGTTCTTC	CSGVSGSSYNEQFF
TRBV18	-	-	TRBJ1-1	TGTGCCAGCTCACCACCGGTCCTGGGCCGAGAAGCTTTCTTT	CASSPPVLGREAFF
TRBV20-1	-	TRBD2	TRBJ2-7	TGCAGTGCTAGAGTAGCGGGAACCGCCTACGAGCAGTACTTC	CSARVAGTAYEQYF
TRBV29-1	many	TRBD1	TRBJ2-3	TGCAGCGTTGAAGAGCCAGGGGGTTGGACCACAGATACGCAGTATTTT	CSVEEPGGWTTDTQYF
TRBV12-3/TRBV12-4	-	-	TRBJ1-2	TGTGCCAGCAGTAGTACAGGCGCTGCCTTCGGCGGCTACACCTTC	CASSSTGAAFGGYTF
TRBV10-3	many	-	TRBJ2-3	TGTGCCATCAGTGACAGCACAGATACGCAGTATTTT	CAISDSTDTQYF
TRBV19	-	TRBD2	TRBJ2-3	TGTGCCAGTAGTCGTACCGGGACTAGCGGGATCAGACTGGAGGATACGCAGTATTTT	CASSRTGTSGIRLEDTQYF
TRBV21-1	-	-	TRBJ2-7	TGTGCCCTAAGGGGGACAGGGAAATGGGAGCAGTACTTC	CALRGTGKWEQYF
TRBV27	-	TRBD2	TRBJ2-1	TGTGCCAGCAGCCACGATCGGACTAGCGGGGCAGGGTTGCAGTTCTTC	CASSHDRTSGAGLQFF
TRBV6-5	few	-	TRBJ2-5	TGTGCCAGCAGTTACTCAGGGGGGGGCCAGGAGACCCAGTACTTC	CASSYSGGGQETQYF
TRBV20-1	few	TRBD1	TRBJ2-7	TGCAGTGCTACCCCCCCCAACAGGGGGGCCCGGGAGCAGTACTTC	CSATPPNRGAREQYF
TRBV7-2	-	-	TRBJ2-4	TGTGCCAGCAGCTTAGGGCCCGAAGCCGTTCAGTACTTC	CASSLGPEAVQYF
TRBV25-1	few	TRBD2	TRBJ2-1	TGTGCCAGCAGTGAATATCGCGGACTAGAGGGTGAGCAGTTCTTC	CASSEYRGLEGEQFF
TRBV20-1	many	TRBD2	TRBJ2-5	TGCAGTGCTTTTCCGGGACTAGCGGCAGTCCAAGAGACCCAGTACTTC	CSAFPGLAAVQETQYF
TRBV4-3	few	-	TRBJ2-2	TGCGCCAGCAGCCAATCGGGACCGATACCCGGGGGGGAGCTGTTTTTT	CASSQSGPIPGGELFF
TRBV7-3	-	-	TRBJ2-1	TGTGCCAGCAGTAAGCAGTCAGGCAATGAGCAGTTCTTC	CASSKQSGNEQFF
TRBV12-3/TRBV12-4	-	TRBD2	TRBJ2-1	TGTGCCAGCAGGCCTGGGGCTAGCGGGAGTTACAATGAGCAGTTCTTC	CASRPGASGSYNEQFF
TRBV6-1	few	-	TRBJ1-1	TGTGCCAGCCAGCTCATCACTGAAGCTTTCTTT	CASQLITEAFF
TRBV20-1	few	-	TRBJ2-5	TGCAGTGCTAGATGGGGTCAGGCCGGGTACTTC	CSARWGQAGYF
TRBV20-1	few	-	TRBJ1-5	TGCAGTGCTAGGGATCCGGGACGGCTAAATCAGCCCCAGCATTTT	CSARDPGRLNQPQHF
TRBV12-3/TRBV12-4	many	TRBD2	TRBJ2-1	TGTGCCAGCAGTTTAACCGGGACTAGCGGGCAAAGGCAATTCTTC	CASSLTGTSGQRQFF
TRBV19	-	-	TRBJ1-1	TGTGCCAGTAGTAAAGAGGGGCGCACTGAAGCTTTCTTT	CASSKEGRTEAFF
TRBV20-1	few	TRBD1	TRBJ1-1	TGCAGTGCAAAAACGGGACAGTACACTGAAGCTTTCTTT	CSAKTGQYTEAFF
TRBV13	-	-	TRBJ1-1	TGTGCCAGCAGCCACCGGACGGGGACTGAAGCTTTCTTT	CASSHRTGTEAFF
TRBV12-3/TRBV12-4	many	TRBD1	TRBJ2-1	TGTGCCAGCACCAGCGGGACAGGGTACAATGAGCAGTTCTTC	CASTSGTGYNEQFF
TRBV5-1	-	-	TRBJ1-6	TGCGCCAGCAGCTCTGGACAAACGACCTCACCCCTCCACTTT	CASSSGQTTSPLHF
TRBV18	once	TRBD1	TRBJ2-5	TGTGCCAGCTCACTTCGACAGGGGGGGACGGAGACCCAGTACTTC	CASSLRQGGTETQYF
TRBV6-5	few	-	TRBJ2-1	TGTGCCAGCAGATACGGGCGTGAGCAGTTCTTC	CASRYGREQFF
TRBV6-1	-	TRBD1	TRBJ1-1	TGTGCCAGCAGTATGCGGGCAGGGGGGCTGAACACTGAAGCTTTCTTT	CASSMRAGGLNTEAFF
TRBV20-1	many	-	TRBJ2-5	TGCAGTGCACACCGCACGGAGACCCAGTACTTC	CSAHRTETQYF
TRBV3-1	-	-	TRBJ2-3	TGTGCCAGCAGCCAGCGTAAGGGGTATACAGATACGCAGTATTTT	CASSQRKGYTDTQYF
TRBV6-5	many	TRBD1	TRBJ1-1	TGTGCCAGCAGCCCCGGACAGGGTAAAGCTTTCTTT	CASSPGQGKAFF
TRBV4-3	-	-	TRBJ2-7	TGCGCCAGCAGCCAAGAGCAGCTTAGCACCTACGAGCAGTACTTC	CASSQEQLSTYEQYF
TRBV10-3	-	TRBD1	TRBJ2-7	TGTGCCATCAGCCTGACAGGGGATACCTACGAGCAGTACTTC	CAISLTGDTYEQYF
TRBV20-1	-	-	TRBJ2-7	TGCAGTGCTAACCCGAGCTACGAGCAGTACTTC	CSANPSYEQYF
TRBV20-1	many	-	TRBJ2-7	TGCAGTGCCGCCCGAGGGACCCGGTACGAGCAGTACTTC	CSAARGTRYEQYF
TRBV5-1	-	-	TRBJ1-1	TGCGCCAGCAGGCTGCTCCTCGGTGGGAACACTGAAGCTTTCTTT	CASRLLLGGNTEAFF
TRBV7-8	few	-	TRBJ1-1	TGTGCCAGCAGCTTAACATACGGACAACGGAACACTGAAGCTTTCTTT	CASSLTYGQRNTEAFF
TRBV6-1	few	TRBD1	TRBJ2-1	TGTGCCAGCAGTCCCAAGGGACAGCGCGACAATGAGCAGTTCTTC	CASSPKGQRDNEQFF
TRBV20-1	-	-	TRBJ1-6	TGCAGTGTCTCGCACAGCTCCTATAATTCACCCCTCCACTTT	CSVSHSSYNSPLHF
TRBV20-1	-	TRBD1	TRBJ1-1	TGCAGTGCTGGACAGGGTTTTACTGAAGCTTTCTTT	CSAGQGFTEAFF
TRBV7-9	-	-	TRBJ2-2	TGTGCCAGCCCGCGACGGACCGGGGAGCTGTTTTTT	CASPRRTGELFF
TRBV7-8	once	TRBD2	TRBJ2-5	TGTGCCAGCAGCTTAGCGTGGGCGGGACTAGCGTTGGTTGAGACCCAGTACTTC	CASSLAWAGLALVETQYF